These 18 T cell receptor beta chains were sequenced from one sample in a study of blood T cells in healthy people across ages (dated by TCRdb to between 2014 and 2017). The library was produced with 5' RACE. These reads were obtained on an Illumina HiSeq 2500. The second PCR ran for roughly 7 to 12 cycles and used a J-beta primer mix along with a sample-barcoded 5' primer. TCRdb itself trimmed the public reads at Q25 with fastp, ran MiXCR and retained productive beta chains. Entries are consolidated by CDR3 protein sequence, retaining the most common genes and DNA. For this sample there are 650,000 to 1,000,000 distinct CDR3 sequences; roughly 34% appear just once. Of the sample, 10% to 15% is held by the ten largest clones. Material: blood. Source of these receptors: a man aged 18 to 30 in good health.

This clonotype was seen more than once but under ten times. Here the CDR3 reads CASSLRRQVGAEQYF. The DNA of the CDR3 is TGTGCCAGCAGTCTCCGGAGACAGGTGGGGGCCGAGCAGTACTTC. The chain employs TRBV2 and TRBJ2-7; D perhaps matches TRBD1 (6 bases). CDR1 is SNHLY and CDR2 is FYNNEI in the germline V gene. CDR3 length equals 15 residues. The V gene lost 5 bases and the J gene lost 6 bases, with 20 bases spanning the gap.

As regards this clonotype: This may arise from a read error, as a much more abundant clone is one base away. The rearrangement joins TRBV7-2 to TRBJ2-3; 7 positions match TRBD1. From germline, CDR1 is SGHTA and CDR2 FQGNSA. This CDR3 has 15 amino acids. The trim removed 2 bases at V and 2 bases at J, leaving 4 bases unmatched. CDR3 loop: CASSLNTGATDTQYF. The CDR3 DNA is TGTGCCAGCAGCTTAAACACAGGGGCCACAGATACGCAGTATTTT.

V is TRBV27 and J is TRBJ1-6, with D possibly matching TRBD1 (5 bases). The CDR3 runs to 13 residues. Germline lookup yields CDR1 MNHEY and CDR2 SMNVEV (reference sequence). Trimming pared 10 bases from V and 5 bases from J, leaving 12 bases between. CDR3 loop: CATAQGDNSPLHF. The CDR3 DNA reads TGTGCCACCGCTCAGGGAGATAATTCACCCCTCCACTTT.

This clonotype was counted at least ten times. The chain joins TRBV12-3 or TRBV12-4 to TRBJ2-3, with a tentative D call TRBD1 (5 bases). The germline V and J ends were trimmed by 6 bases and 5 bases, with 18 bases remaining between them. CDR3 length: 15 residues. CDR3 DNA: TGTGCCAGCAGCCGGCCGACAGAGGCTGGAGATACGCAGTATTTT. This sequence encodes CASSRPTEAGDTQYF.

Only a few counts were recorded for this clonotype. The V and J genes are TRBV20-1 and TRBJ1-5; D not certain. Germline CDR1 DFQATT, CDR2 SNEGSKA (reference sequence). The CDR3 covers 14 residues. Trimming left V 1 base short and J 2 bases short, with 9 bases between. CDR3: CSARGSVGNQPQHF. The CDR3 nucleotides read TGCAGTGCTAGAGGCTCGGTGGGCAATCAGCCCCAGCATTTT.

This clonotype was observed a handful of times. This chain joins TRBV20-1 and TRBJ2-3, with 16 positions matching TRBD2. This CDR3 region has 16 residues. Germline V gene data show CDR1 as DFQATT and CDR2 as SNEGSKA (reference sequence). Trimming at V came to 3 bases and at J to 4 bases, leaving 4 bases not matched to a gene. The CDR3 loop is CSASPGLAGGPDTQYF. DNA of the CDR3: TGCAGTGCTAGTCCGGGACTAGCGGGGGGGCCAGATACGCAGTATTTT.

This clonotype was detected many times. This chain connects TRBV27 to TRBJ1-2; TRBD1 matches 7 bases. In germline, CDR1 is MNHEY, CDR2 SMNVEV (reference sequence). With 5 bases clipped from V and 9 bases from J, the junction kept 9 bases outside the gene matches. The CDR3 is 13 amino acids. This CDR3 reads CASSPPGQPRYTF. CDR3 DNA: TGTGCCAGCAGTCCCCCGGGACAGCCCCGCTACACCTTC.

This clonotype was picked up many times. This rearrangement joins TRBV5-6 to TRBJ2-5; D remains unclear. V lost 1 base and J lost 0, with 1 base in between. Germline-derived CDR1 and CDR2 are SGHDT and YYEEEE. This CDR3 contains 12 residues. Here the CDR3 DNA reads TGTGCCAGCAGCTTGTACCAAGAGACCCAGTACTTC. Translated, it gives CASSLYQETQYF.

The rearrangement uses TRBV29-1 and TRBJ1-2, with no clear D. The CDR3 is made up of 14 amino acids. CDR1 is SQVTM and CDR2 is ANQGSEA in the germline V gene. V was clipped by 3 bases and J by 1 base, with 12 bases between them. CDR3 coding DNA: TGCAGCGTTGATTGGCAGGATTATAACTATGGCTACACCTTC. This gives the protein CSVDWQDYNYGYTF.

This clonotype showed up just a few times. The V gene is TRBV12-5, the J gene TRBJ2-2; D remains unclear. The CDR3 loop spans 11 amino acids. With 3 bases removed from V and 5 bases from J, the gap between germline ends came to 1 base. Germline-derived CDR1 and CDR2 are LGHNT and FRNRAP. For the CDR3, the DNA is TGTGCTAGTGGTTTAACCGGGGAGCTGTTTTTT. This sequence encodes CASGLTGELFF.

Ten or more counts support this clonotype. CDR3 residues: CASSLSAGGLYF. The CDR3 DNA is TGTGCCAGCAGCCTTTCTGCGGGGGGACTGTATTTT. The chain employs TRBV9 and TRBJ2-3, with 8 nucleotides matching TRBD2. CDR3 size: 12 residues. Germline CDR1 is SGDLS and CDR2 is YYNGEE. Trimming cost V 4 bases and J 14 bases; bases outside gene matches: 9.

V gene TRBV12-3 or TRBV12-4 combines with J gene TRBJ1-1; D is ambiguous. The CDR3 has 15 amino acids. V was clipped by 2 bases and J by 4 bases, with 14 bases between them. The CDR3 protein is CASSLRGLGRTEAFF. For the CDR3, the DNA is TGTGCCAGCAGTTTACGGGGTTTGGGTCGCACTGAAGCTTTCTTT.

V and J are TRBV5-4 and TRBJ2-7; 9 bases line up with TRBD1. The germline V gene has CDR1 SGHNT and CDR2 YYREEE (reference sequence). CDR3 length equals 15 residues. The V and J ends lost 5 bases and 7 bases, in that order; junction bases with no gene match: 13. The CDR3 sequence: CASRQDRGSYNEQYF. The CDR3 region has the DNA TGTGCCAGCAGGCAAGACAGGGGGTCGTACAATGAGCAGTACTTC.

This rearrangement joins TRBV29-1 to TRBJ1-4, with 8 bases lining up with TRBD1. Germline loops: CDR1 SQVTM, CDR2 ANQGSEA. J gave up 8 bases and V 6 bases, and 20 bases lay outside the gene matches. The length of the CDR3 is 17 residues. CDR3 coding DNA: TGCAGCGTCCTTAGCAGGGGGCGCGAGGATCCGTACGAAAAACTGTTTTTT. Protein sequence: CSVLSRGREDPYEKLFF.

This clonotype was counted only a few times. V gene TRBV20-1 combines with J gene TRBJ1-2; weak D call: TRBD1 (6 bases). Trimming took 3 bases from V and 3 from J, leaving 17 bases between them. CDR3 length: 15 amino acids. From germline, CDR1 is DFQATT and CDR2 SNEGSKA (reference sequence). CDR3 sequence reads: CSARPPGERDYGYTF. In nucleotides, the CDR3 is TGCAGTGCTAGGCCCCCAGGGGAAAGGGACTATGGCTACACCTTC.

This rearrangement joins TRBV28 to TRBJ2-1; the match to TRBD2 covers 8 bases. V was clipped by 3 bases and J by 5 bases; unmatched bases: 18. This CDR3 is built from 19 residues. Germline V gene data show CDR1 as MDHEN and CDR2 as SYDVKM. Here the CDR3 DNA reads TGTGCCAGCAGTTTGGTGGCGGGAGCGGGAGAAAATGAGGACAATGAGCAGTTCTTC. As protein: CASSLVAGAGENEDNEQFF.

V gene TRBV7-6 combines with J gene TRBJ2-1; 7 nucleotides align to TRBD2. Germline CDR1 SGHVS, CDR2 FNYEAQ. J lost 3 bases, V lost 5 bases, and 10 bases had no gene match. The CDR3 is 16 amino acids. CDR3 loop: CASSLREGTFYNEQFF. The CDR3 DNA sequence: TGTGCCAGCAGCCTTAGGGAGGGGACGTTCTACAATGAGCAGTTCTTC. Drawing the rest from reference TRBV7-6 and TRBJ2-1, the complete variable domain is GAGVSQSPRYKVTKRGQDVALRCDPISGHVSLYWYRQALGQGPEFLTYFNYEAQQDKSGLPNDRFSAERPEGSISTLTIQRTEQRDSAMYRCASSLREGTFYNEQFFGPGTRLTVL.

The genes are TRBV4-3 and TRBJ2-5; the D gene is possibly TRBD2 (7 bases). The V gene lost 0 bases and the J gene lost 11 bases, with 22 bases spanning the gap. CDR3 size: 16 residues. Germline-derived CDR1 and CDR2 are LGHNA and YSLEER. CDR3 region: CASSQEEGGPYNEQYF. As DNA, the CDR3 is TGCGCCAGCAGCCAAGAAGAGGGGGGGCCTTACAATGAGCAGTACTTC.